These 10 T cell receptor beta chains were sequenced from one sample in a study of CD8 T cells in Susac syndrome. When the RNA was reverse transcribed, random hexamers were used with an input of roughly 0.5 to 1 ug. TCRdb analysed the immunoSEQ multiplex PCR reads with MiXCR anew, one entry per CDR3 protein. The repertoire consists of 150,000 to 200,000 distinct CDR3 sequences, with approximately 95% occurring once and the leading ten covering around 0.097%. The sequenced material came from CD4+ T cells from PBMCs. The origin of the receptors is a human donor with multiple sclerosis.

The chain recombines TRBV7-2 with TRBJ1-2; D gene uncertain. Germline-derived CDR1 and CDR2 are SGHTA and FQGNSA. Trimming shortened V by 5 bases and J by 1 base, and 8 bases separated the two germline ends. CDR3 length equals 13 residues. The CDR3 region is CASSAQLNYGYTF. In DNA form, the CDR3 reads TGTGCCAGCAGCGCACAGCTTAACTATGGCTACACCTTC.

The chain uses TRBV6-6 and TRBJ1-6; no clear D gene. V was clipped by 6 bases and J by 13 bases, with 16 bases between them. This CDR3 has 13 residues. Germline V gene data show CDR1 as MNHNY and CDR2 as SVGAGI (reference sequence). This chain's CDR3 is CASSRAPREPLHF. The CDR3 DNA sequence: TGTGCCAGCAGCCGGGCCCCACGGGAGCCCCTCCACTTT.

The rearrangement links TRBV9 to TRBJ1-1; D perhaps matches TRBD1 (5 bases). V lost 0 bases and J lost 4, with 16 bases in between. The CDR3 has 16 residues. Germline values: CDR1 SGDLS, CDR2 YYNGEE. CDR3 sequence: CASSVAPILGGTEAFF. The CDR3 region has the DNA TGTGCCAGCAGCGTAGCCCCGATCCTGGGGGGCACTGAAGCTTTCTTT.

The V gene is TRBV5-1, the J gene TRBJ1-4; D ambiguous. The germline gives CDR1 SGHRS, CDR2 YFSETQ. The CDR3 has 14 amino acids. V lost 5 bases and J lost 0, with 8 bases in between. CDR3 coding DNA: TGCGCCAGCAGTTTGATGGCAACTAATGAAAAACTGTTTTTT. It is translated as CASSLMATNEKLFF.

This chain links TRBV3-1 with TRBJ1-2, with D tentatively TRBD1 (6 bases). This CDR3 comprises 14 residues. Germline V gene sequence: CDR1 LGHDT, CDR2 YNNKEL (reference sequence). The V and J ends lost 5 bases and 3 bases respectively, with 13 bases between them. The CDR3 bases are TGTGCCAGCAGCGTCAGGGGAGACGACTATGGCTACACCTTC. Protein product: CASSVRGDDYGYTF. Full variable domain (outside the CDR3, taken from reference TRBV3-1 and TRBJ1-2): DTAVSQTPKYLVTQMGNDKSIKCEQNLGHDTMYWYKQDSKKFLKIMFSYNNKELIINETVPNRFSPKSPDKAHLNLHINSLELGDSAVYFCASSVRGDDYGYTFGSGTRLTVV.

J is TRBJ2-2 and V is TRBV12-3 or TRBV12-4, with D perhaps matching TRBD1 (5 bases). Deletions cut 6 bases from V and 8 bases from J, with 10 bases between. The CDR3 spans 12 residues. The CDR3 DNA sequence: TGTGCCAGCAGACTCGCAGGGGGGGAGCTGTTTTTT. Translating it yields CASRLAGGELFF.

This rearrangement joins TRBV12-3 or TRBV12-4 to TRBJ2-2; perhaps D is TRBD1 or TRBD2 (6 bases each). Trimming removed 6 bases at V and 6 bases at J, with 14 bases between. CDR3 length: 14 residues. The CDR3 region has the DNA TGTGCCAGCAGCCTAAACAGGGAGGCCGGGGAGCTGTTTTTT. Translating it yields CASSLNREAGELFF.

The chain combines TRBV11-2 with TRBJ2-1; TRBD2 agrees at 8 bases. J gave up 5 bases and V 3 bases, and 9 bases lay outside the gene matches. The CDR3 runs 16 residues. Germline V gene data show CDR1 as SGHAT and CDR2 as FQNNGV. The CDR3 DNA is TGTGCCAGCAGCTTGGGCGGGGCGGGGGGACACAATGAGCAGTTCTTC. Its protein product is CASSLGGAGGHNEQFF.

The gene calls are TRBV20-1 and TRBJ1-2; D is undetermined. CDR1 and CDR2 (germline): DFQATT, SNEGSKA (reference sequence). The CDR3 spans 13 residues. The V end was cut by 5 bases, the J end by 4 bases, with 14 bases between. CDR3 nucleotide sequence: TGCAGTGCTCCACGACTCGTCCCCTATGGCTACACCTTC. It encodes CSAPRLVPYGYTF.

Here the CDR3 reads CASSLRTGSETQYF. The DNA of the CDR3 is TGTGCCAGCAGCCTTCGGACAGGGTCAGAGACCCAGTACTTC. The rearrangement joins TRBV14 to TRBJ2-5, with 8 positions matching TRBD1. CDR3 length: 14 residues. Germline V gene sequence: CDR1 SGHDN, CDR2 FVKESK. V lost 4 bases and J lost 4; bases outside the gene matches: 5. Variable domain in full (rest from reference TRBV14 and TRBJ2-5): EAGVTQFPSHSVIEKGQTVTLRCDPISGHDNLYWYRRVMGKEIKFLLHFVKESKQDESGMPNNRFLAERTGGTYSTLKVQPAELEDSGVYFCASSLRTGSETQYFGPGTRLLVL.